These 8 T cell receptor beta chains share one sample of origin, sequenced in a study of blood T cell repertoires in COVID-19. TCRdb keeps only in-frame clones here, not all; method: immunoSEQ multiplex PCR. The sample contains roughly 220,000 clones, around 84% of which appear only once. Source material: PBMCs or T cells enriched from blood (not recorded which). These TCRs come from a woman in her forties who had recovered from COVID-19.

The chain employs TRBV4-1 and TRBJ2-7; D ambiguous. This CDR3 is 15 amino acids long. CDR1 MGHRA and CDR2 YSYEKL come from the germline V gene. With 1 base removed from V and 2 bases from J, the gap between germline ends came to 12 bases. CDR3: CASSQAMTETYEQYF. In nucleotides, the CDR3 is TGCGCCAGCAGCCAAGCTATGACTGAAACCTACGAGCAGTACTTC.

The gene calls are TRBV6-4 and TRBJ2-3; tentative D call: TRBD1 (6 bases). The CDR3 runs 15 residues. V lost 3 bases, J lost 0 bases, and 10 bases lay in between. Germline loops: CDR1 MRHNA, CDR2 SNTAGT. The CDR3 here is CASSEQGISTDTQYF. The DNA for the CDR3 is TGTGCCAGCAGTGAGCAGGGGATTAGCACAGATACGCAGTATTTT.

This sequence joins TRBV29-1 and TRBJ1-5; D is uncertain. The CDR3 loop spans 13 amino acids. Germline V lookup: CDR1 SQVTM, CDR2 ANQGSEA. V was cut by 1 base and J by 6 bases, with 10 bases left in between. CDR3 protein: CSVEGQEGQPQHF. The CDR3 DNA reads TGCAGCGTTGAAGGCCAGGAGGGTCAGCCCCAGCATTTT.

This sequence joins TRBV7-9 and TRBJ1-5, with 8 positions matching TRBD1. Germline assignment: CDR1 SEHNR and CDR2 FQNEAQ (reference sequence). The junction had 5 bases not matched to a gene; V was cut back by 4 bases and J by 3 bases. CDR3 length: 15 residues. CDR3 loop: CASSSLQGDNQPQHF. The CDR3 DNA is TGTGCCAGCAGCTCCTTACAGGGGGACAATCAGCCCCAGCATTTT.

The V gene is TRBV28, the J gene TRBJ2-7, with D possibly matching TRBD2 (5 bases). This CDR3 has 12 residues. The V end lost 6 bases, the J end lost 3 bases, and 9 bases lay between the germline ends. From germline, CDR1 is MDHEN and CDR2 SYDVKM. CDR3 coding DNA: TGTGCCAGCAGGGCAACTAGCTACGAGCAGTACTTC. Its protein product is CASRATSYEQYF.

The J gene is TRBJ2-1, the V gene TRBV3-1 (or the pseudogene TRBV3-2); a weak D match, TRBD2 (6 bases). CDR1 LGHDT and CDR2 YNNKEL come from the germline V gene (reference sequence). The CDR3 contains 15 residues. Trimming removed 5 bases from V and 3 bases from J, with 14 bases in between. CDR3 region: CASSWRVLNYNEQFF. Here the CDR3 DNA reads TGTGCCAGCAGCTGGAGGGTACTAAACTACAATGAGCAGTTCTTC.

The chain links TRBV6-2 or TRBV6-3 to TRBJ2-7; D is perhaps TRBD1 (6 bases). The CDR3 loop spans 12 amino acids. Trimming stripped 6 bases from V and 4 bases from J, with 10 bases between. Germline V lookup: CDR1 MNHEY, CDR2 SVGEGT. Here the CDR3 DNA reads TGTGCCAGCAGCCCCGGACAGTACGAGCAGTACGTC. Its protein is CASSPGQYEQYV.

The chain couples TRBV7-2 to TRBJ2-1, with TRBD2 matching 11 bases. The CDR3 spans 19 residues. The germline gives CDR1 SGHTA, CDR2 FQGNSA. With 5 bases clipped from V and 1 base from J, the junction kept 13 bases outside the gene matches. The CDR3, as DNA: TGTGCCAGCAGCCAACTAGCGGGAGTTTTCCGTGGTTCCTACAATGAGCAGTTCTTC. It specifies CASSQLAGVFRGSYNEQFF.